This T cell receptor beta chain originates from a study of response to subunit inactivated influenza vaccine. Study conclusions and caveats: A suggestion made by the authors is that each seasonal influenza vaccination recruits few new T cells.

V was shortened by 4 bases and J by 0 bases, with 20 bases between the two germline ends. From germline, CDR1 is SGHKS and CDR2 YYEKEE (reference sequence). The CDR3 is 17 residues long. Of note for this clonotype: Its target is unknown.

TCRdb ran MiXCR on the RT-PCR reads and lists one entry per CDR3 protein. The sample lists more than 450,000 distinct CDR3 sequences; approximately 12% were seen once. Sequences were derived from PBMCs from blood, sampled on the day of vaccination. This chain links TRBV5-5 with TRBJ2-7, with D possibly matching TRBD2 (5 bases). The clonotype originates from a man aged 45-65 years who received an inactivated influenza vaccine. DNA for the CDR3: TGTGCCAGCAGCAGTAAGAGGGTAGGAATAGGCTCCTACGAGCAGTACTTC. It translates to CASSSKRVGIGSYEQYF.